This T cell receptor beta chain was identified in a study of cytomegalovirus exposure and HLA in healthy donors. Amplification used 60 Vbeta primers and 13 Jbeta primers. TCRdb's copy holds only in-frame clones and misses some; the assay was immunoSEQ multiplex PCR. The sample has some 140,000 clones, 70% to 80% seen once. Remarks on this clone: Its antigen is undetermined.

Germline assignment: CDR1 MDHEN and CDR2 SYDVKM. Trimming pared 6 bases from V and 1 base from J, leaving 15 bases between. The CDR3 is made up of 16 amino acids. Findings of the study overall: What a later analysis reportedly showed was that an Asian-associated ancestry cluster had fewer N-insertions than the roughly 670-donor mean.

The rearrangement joins TRBV28 to TRBJ1-4, with a tentative D call TRBD1 (5 bases). The receptor was derived from a man aged 40-50 years in good health and CMV-seropositive. The sequencing sample was made of PBMCs. This CDR3 reads CASSPGDFRTNEKLFF. CDR3 in DNA: TGTGCCAGCAGCCCCGGGGACTTTCGAACTAATGAAAAACTGTTTTTT.